This T cell receptor beta chain comes out of a study of brain T cells in children with intractable seizures. This clone was counted between two and nine times. Surgery cases with the highest brain T cell transcript signatures were chosen for sequencing. Repertoires were generated with immunoSEQ multiplex PCR, while TCRdb's copy carries only in-frame clones and drops some. The profile shows roughly 9,500 clones, 65% to 70% of them singletons. CDR3 length: 12 residues. V lost 4 bases and J 2 bases, leaving 8 bases between the germline ends. Per germline, CDR1 SQVTM and CDR2 ANQGSEA. The sequences come from resected brain tissue, collected at surgery. The sequence came from a girl aged 2-15 years with tuberous sclerosis and intractable seizures. V gene TRBV29-1 combines with J gene TRBJ1-1, with D uncertain. The CDR3 sequence: CSVVTLNTEAFF. DNA of the CDR3: TGCAGCGTTGTAACTCTCAACACTGAAGCTTTCTTT.